This TCR beta chain was captured in a study of blood T cells in healthy people across ages. This clonotype was detected only once. Its antigen is not known. Whole-study results and caveats: The long-lived group displayed more naive CD4+ cells, plus higher diversity, than the aged donors did.

It was with a sample-barcoded 5' primer and a J-beta primer mix that a second PCR of roughly 7 to 12 cycles was run. In TCRdb, the 5' RACE reads were re-called with MiXCR into one record per CDR3 protein. The sample contains approximately 940,000 distinct CDR3 sequences, about 48% of which appear only once. Sequenced input: blood. This receptor was taken from a man aged 25 to 40 in good health.

The CDR3 DNA reads as TGTGCCAGCAGCTTCCCCGGGACAGGGGCCTTGCATGAGCAGTTCTTC. This encodes CASSFPGTGALHEQFF. This sequence joins TRBV4-2 and TRBJ2-1; 10 nucleotides align to TRBD1. Germline V gene sequence: CDR1 LGHNA, CDR2 YNFKEQ. The V gene end was trimmed by 5 bases and the J gene end by 8 bases; junction bases not matched to a gene: 12. The CDR3 loop spans 16 amino acids.